The T cell receptor (beta chain) under discussion was sequenced for a study of blood T cell repertoires in COVID-19. Assignments of participants to cohorts depended upon their own reported clinical history. With 3 bases removed from V and 5 bases from J, the gap between germline ends came to 22 bases. Germline V gives CDR1 LGHNA, CDR2 YNFKEQ. The CDR3 runs 18 residues. This table comes from immunoSEQ multiplex PCR, and its TCRdb copy is limited to in-frame clones, with some not included. The table includes approximately 300,000 clones, roughly nine tenths detected once. The genes are TRBV4-2 and TRBJ2-2; possibly TRBD2 for D (6 bases). The sequenced sample consisted of PBMCs or T cells enriched from blood (not recorded which). The TCR was taken from a man aged 55 to 69 who had recovered from COVID-19. CDR3: CASSQLLATEDNTGELFF. For the CDR3, the DNA is TGTGCCAGCAGCCAGCTGCTAGCGACCGAGGATAATACCGGGGAGCTGTTTTTT.